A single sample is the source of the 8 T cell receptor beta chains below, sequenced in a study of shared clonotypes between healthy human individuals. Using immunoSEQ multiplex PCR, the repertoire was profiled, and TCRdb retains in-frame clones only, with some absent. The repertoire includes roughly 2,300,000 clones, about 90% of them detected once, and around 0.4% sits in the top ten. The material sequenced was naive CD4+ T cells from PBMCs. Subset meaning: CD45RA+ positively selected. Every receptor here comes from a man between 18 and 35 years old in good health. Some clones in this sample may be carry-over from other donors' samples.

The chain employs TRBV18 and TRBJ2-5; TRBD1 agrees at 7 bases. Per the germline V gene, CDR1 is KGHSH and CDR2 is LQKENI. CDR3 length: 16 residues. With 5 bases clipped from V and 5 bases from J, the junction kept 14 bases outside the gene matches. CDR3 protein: CASSSQQHRGGETQYF. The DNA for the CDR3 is TGTGCCAGCTCATCTCAACAGCACAGGGGTGGGGAGACCCAGTACTTC.

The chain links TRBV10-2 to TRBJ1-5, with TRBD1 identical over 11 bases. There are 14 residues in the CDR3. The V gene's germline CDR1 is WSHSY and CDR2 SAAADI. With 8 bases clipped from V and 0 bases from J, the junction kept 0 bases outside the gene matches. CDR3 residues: CASGTGGSNQPQHF. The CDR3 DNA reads TGCGCCAGCGGGACAGGGGGTAGCAATCAGCCCCAGCATTTT.

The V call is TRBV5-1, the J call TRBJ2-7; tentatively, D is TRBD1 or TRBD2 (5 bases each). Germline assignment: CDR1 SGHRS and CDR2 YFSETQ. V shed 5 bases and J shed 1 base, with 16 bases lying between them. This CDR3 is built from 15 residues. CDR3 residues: CASSYTGTNSYEQYF. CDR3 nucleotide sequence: TGCGCCAGCAGTTACACCGGGACCAATTCCTACGAGCAGTACTTC.

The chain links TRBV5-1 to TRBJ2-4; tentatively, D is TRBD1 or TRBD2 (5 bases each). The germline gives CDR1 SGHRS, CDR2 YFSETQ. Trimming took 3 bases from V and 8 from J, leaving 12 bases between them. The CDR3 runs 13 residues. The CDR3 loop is CASSWGQEDIQYF. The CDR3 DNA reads TGCGCCAGCAGCTGGGGCCAGGAGGACATTCAGTACTTC. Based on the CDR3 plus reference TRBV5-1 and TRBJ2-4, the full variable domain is KAGVTQTPRYLIKTRGQQVTLSCSPISGHRSVSWYQQTPGQGLQFLFEYFSETQRNKGNFPGRFSGRQFSNSRSEMNVSTLELGDSALYLCASSWGQEDIQYFGAGTRLSVL.

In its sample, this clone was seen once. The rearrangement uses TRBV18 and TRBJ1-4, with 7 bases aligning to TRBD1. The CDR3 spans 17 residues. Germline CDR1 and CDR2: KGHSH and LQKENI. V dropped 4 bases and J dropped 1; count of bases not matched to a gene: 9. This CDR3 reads CASSRRGRRETNEKLFF. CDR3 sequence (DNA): TGTGCCAGCTCACGGAGGGGGCGCAGGGAAACTAATGAAAAACTGTTTTTT.

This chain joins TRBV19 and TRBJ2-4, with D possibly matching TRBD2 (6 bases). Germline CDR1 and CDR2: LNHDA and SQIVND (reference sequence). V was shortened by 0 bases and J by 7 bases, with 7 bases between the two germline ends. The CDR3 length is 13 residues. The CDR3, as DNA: TGTGCCAGTAGTATAGAGGAGGGGAACATTCAGTACTTC. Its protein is CASSIEEGNIQYF.

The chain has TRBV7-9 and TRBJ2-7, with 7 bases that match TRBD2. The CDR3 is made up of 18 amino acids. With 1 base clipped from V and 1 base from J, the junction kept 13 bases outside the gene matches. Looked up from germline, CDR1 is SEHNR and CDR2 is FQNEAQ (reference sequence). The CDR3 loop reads CASSLVPGGGAISYEQYF. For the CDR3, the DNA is TGTGCCAGCAGCTTAGTTCCTGGGGGAGGGGCAATTTCCTACGAGCAGTACTTC.

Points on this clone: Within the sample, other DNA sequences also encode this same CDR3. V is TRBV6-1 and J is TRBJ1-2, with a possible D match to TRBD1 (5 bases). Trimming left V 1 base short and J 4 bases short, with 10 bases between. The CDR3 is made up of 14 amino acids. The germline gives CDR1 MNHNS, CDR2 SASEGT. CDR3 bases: TGTGCCAGCAGTGAAGGAGGGGCAGGCTATGGCTACACCTTC. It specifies CASSEGGAGYGYTF.